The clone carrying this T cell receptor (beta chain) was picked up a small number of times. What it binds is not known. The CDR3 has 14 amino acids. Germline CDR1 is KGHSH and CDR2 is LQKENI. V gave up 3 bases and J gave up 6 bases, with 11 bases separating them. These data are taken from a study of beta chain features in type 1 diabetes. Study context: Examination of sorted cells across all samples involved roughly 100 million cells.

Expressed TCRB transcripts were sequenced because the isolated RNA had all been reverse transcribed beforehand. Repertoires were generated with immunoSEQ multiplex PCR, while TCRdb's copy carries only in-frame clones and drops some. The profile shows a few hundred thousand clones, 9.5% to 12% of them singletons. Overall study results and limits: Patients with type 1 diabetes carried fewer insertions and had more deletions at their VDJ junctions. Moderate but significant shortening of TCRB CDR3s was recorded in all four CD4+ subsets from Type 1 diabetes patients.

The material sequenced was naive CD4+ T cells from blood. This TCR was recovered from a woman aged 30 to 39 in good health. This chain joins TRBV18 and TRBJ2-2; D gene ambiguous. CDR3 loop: CASSPIELPGELFF. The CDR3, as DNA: TGTGCCAGCTCACCTATCGAGTTACCCGGGGAGCTGTTTTTT.